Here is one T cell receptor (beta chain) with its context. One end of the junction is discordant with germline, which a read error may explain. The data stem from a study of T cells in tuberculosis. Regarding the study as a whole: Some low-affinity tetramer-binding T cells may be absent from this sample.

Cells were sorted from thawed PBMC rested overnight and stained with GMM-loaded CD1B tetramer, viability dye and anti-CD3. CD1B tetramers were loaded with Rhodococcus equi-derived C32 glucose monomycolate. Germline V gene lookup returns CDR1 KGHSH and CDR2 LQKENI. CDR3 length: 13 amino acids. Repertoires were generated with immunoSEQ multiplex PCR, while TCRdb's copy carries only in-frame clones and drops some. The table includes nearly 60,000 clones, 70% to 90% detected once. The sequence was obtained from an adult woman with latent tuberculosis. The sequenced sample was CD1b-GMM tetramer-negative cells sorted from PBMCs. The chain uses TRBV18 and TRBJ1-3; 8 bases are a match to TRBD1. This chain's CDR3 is CASSPLADREGSF. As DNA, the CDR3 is TGTGCCAGCTCACCATTGGCGGACAGGGAGGGGTCGTTT.